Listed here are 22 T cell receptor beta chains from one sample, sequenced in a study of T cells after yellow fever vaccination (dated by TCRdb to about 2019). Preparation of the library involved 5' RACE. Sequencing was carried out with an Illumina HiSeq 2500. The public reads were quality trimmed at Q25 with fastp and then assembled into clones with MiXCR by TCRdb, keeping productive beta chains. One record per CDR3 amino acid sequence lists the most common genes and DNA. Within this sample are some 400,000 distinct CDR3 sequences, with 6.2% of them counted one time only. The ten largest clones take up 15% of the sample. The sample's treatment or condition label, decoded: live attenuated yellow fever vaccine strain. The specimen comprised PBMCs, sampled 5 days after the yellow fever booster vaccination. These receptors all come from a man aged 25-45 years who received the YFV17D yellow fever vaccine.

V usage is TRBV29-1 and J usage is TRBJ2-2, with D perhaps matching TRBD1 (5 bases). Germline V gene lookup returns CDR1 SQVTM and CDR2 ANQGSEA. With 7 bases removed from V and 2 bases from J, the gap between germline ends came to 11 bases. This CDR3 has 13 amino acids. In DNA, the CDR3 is TGCAGCGGACAGACCGGTAACACCGGGGAGCTGTTTTTT. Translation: CSGQTGNTGELFF.

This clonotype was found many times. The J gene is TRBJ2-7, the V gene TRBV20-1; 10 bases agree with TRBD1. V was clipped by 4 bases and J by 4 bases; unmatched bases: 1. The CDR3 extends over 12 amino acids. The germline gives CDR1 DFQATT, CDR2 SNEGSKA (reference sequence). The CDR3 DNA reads TGCAGTGCTACGGACAGGGGGTACGAGCAGTACTTC. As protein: CSATDRGYEQYF.

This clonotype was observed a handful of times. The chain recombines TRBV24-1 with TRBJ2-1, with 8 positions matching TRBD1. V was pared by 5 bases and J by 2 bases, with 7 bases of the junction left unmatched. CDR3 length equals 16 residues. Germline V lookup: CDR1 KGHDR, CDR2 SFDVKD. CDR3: CATSAGTGGAYNEQFF. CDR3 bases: TGTGCCACCAGTGCCGGGACAGGAGGTGCCTACAATGAGCAGTTCTTC.

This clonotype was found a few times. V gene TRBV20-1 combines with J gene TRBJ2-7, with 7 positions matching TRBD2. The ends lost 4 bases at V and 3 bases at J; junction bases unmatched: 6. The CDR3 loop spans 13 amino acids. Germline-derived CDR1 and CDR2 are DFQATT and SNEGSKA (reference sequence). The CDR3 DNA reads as TGCAGTGCTATGGCGGGAGTTTACTACGAGCAGTACTTC. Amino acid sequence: CSAMAGVYYEQYF.

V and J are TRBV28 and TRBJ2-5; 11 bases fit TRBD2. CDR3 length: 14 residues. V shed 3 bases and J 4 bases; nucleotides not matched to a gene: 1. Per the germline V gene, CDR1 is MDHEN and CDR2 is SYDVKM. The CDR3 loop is CASSFGTSGETQYF. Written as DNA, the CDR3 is TGTGCCAGCAGTTTCGGGACTAGCGGAGAGACCCAGTACTTC.

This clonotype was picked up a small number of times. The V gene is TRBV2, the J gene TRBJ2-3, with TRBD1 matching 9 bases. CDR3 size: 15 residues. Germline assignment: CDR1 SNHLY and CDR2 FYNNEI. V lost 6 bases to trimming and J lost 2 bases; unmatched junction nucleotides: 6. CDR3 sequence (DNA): TGTGCCAGCAGACAGGGGGCGCATCTCACAGATACGCAGTATTTT. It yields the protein CASRQGAHLTDTQYF. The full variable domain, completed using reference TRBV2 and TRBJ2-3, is EPEVTQTPSHQVTQMGQEVILRCVPISNHLYFYWYRQILGQKVEFLVSFYNNEISEKSEIFDDQFSVERPDGSNFTLKIRSTKLEDSAMYFCASRQGAHLTDTQYFGPGTRLTVL.

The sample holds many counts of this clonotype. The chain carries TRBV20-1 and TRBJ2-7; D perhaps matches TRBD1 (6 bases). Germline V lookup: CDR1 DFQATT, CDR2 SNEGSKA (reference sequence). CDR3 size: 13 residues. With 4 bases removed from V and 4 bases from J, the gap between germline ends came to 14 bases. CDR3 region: CSAIRDILYEQYF. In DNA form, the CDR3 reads TGCAGTGCTATCCGGGACATACTTTACGAGCAGTACTTC.

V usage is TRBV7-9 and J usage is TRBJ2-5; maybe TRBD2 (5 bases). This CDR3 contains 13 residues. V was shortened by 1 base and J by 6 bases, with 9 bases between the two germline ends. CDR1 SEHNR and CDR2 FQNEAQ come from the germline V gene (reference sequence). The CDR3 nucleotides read TGTGCCAGCAGCTTAGGAGGGTGGCAGACCCAGTACTTC. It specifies CASSLGGWQTQYF.

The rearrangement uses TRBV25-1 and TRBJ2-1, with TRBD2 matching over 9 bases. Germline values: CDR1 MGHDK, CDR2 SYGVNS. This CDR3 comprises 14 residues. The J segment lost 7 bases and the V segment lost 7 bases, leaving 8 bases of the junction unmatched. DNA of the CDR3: TGTGCCAGCAACGTAGCGGGAGCTTTGAATGAGCAGTTCTTC. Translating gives CASNVAGALNEQFF.

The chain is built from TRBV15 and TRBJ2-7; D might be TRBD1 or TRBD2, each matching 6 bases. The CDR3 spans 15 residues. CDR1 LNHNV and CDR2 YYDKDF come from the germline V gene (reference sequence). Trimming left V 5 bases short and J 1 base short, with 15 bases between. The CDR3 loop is CATSVLRGQSYEQYF. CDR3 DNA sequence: TGTGCCACCAGCGTTCTCCGGGGGCAGTCCTACGAGCAGTACTTC.

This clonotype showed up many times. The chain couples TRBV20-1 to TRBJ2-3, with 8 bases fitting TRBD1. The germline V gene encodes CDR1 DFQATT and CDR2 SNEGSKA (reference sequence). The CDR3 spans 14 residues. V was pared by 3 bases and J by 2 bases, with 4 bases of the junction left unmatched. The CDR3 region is CSASRQGPTDTQYF. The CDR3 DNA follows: TGCAGTGCTAGCAGACAGGGGCCCACAGATACGCAGTATTTT.

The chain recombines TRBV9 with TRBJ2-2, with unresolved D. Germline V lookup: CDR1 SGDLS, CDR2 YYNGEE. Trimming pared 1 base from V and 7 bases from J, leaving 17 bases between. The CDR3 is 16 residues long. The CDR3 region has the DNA TGTGCCAGCAGCGTACACACGCCTTCGTCTGGCGGGGAGCTGTTTTTT. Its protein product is CASSVHTPSSGGELFF.

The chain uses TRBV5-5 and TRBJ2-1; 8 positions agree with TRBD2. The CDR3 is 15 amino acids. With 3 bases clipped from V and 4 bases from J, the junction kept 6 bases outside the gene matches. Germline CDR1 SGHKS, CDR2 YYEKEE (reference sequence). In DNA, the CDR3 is TGTGCCAGCAGCTCCGGGGGGGGGACTTACAATGAGCAGTTCTTC. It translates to CASSSGGGTYNEQFF.

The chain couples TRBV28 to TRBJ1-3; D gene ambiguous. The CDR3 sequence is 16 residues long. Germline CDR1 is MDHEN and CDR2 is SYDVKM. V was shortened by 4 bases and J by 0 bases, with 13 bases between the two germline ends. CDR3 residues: CASSYGQIPSGNTIYF. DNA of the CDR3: TGTGCCAGCAGTTATGGGCAGATACCCTCTGGAAACACCATATATTTT.

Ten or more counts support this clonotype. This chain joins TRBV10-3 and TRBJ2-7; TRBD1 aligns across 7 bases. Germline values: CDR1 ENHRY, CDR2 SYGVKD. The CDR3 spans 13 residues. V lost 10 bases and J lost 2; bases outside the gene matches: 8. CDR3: CATAGTETYEQYF. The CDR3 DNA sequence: TGTGCCACCGCCGGGACAGAAACCTACGAGCAGTACTTC.

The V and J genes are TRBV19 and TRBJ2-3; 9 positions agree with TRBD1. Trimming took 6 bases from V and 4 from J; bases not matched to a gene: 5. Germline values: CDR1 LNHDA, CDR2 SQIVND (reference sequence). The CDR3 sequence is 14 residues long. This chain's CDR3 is CASSRGQGSDTQYF. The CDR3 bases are TGTGCCAGTAGCCGGGGACAGGGATCAGATACGCAGTATTTT. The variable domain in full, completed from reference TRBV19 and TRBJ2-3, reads DGGITQSPKYLFRKEGQNVTLSCEQNLNHDAMYWYRQDPGQGLRLIYYSQIVNDFQKGDIAEGYSVSREKKESFPLTVTSAQKNPTAFYLCASSRGQGSDTQYFGPGTRLTVL.

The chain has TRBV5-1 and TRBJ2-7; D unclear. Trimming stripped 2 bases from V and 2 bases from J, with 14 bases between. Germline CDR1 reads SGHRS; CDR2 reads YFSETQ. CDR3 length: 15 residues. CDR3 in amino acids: CASSLGPAQTYEQYF. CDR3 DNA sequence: TGCGCCAGCAGCTTAGGTCCAGCACAAACCTACGAGCAGTACTTC.

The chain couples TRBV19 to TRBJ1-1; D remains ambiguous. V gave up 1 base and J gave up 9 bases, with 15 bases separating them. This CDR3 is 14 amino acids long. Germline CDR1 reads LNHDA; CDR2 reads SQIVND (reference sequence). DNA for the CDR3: TGTGCCAGTAGTATAGTGGGCCCTGGAACTAAAGCTTTCTTT. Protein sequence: CASSIVGPGTKAFF.

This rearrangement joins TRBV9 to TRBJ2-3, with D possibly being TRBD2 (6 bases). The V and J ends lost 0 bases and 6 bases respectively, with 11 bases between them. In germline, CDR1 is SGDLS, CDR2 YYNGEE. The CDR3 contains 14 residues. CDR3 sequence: CASSVAGVRDTQYF. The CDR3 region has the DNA TGTGCCAGCAGCGTAGCGGGAGTGAGGGATACGCAGTATTTT.

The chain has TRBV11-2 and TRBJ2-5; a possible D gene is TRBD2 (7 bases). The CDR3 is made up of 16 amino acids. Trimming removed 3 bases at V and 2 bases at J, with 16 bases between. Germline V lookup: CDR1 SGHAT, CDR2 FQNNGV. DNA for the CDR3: TGTGCCAGCAGCTTCCTGGGGGCGGGAGAACAAGAGACCCAGTACTTC. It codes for CASSFLGAGEQETQYF.

In nucleotides, the CDR3 is TGTGCCAGCAGCTTATCCCACTCAGCCGTCTCCTATGGCTACACCTTC. This translates into CASSLSHSAVSYGYTF. V is TRBV7-2 and J is TRBJ1-2; D gene unclear. Between the trimmed V and J ends, which lost 2 bases and 4 bases, there was a span of 17 bases. The germline CDR1 and CDR2 sequences are SGHTA and FQGNSA. The CDR3 sequence is 16 residues long.

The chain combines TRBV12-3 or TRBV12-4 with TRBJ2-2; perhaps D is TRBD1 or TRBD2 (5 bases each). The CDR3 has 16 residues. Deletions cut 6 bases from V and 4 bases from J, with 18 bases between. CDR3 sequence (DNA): TGTGCCAGCAGACCTTCAGGGAGATTAGGCACCGGGGAGCTGTTTTTT. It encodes CASRPSGRLGTGELFF.